This T cell receptor (beta chain) was sequenced during a study of STAT5B mutations in CD4+ large granular lymphocyte leukemia. Assay: immunoSEQ multiplex PCR; the TCRdb copy retains only in-frame clones and omits some. This table holds approximately 41,000 clones, roughly 85% found once. The length of the CDR3 is 13 residues. Trimming shortened V by 4 bases and J by 2 bases, and 9 bases separated the two germline ends. The germline CDR1 and CDR2 sequences are SQVTM and ANQGSEA. This TCR was sampled from a human donor in good health. The sequencing input was CD4+ T cells from blood buffy coats. The gene calls are TRBV29-1 and TRBJ1-5; D possibly corresponds to TRBD1 (6 bases). The CDR3 nucleotides are TGCAGCGTTGGACAGGAGCGCAATCAGCCCCAGCATTTT. This encodes CSVGQERNQPQHF.